This is a list of T cell receptor beta chains from one sample in a study of T cell repertoires in cytomegalovirus infection. Each CDR3 protein gets one entry after TCRdb re-called the reads with MiXCR. Of 310,000 or so distinct CDR3 sequences listed, about 9.2% are singletons. The sequencing sample was made of PBMCs. The receptors originated from a human donor in good health (CMV status not recorded). Some clones in this sample may be carry-over from other donors' samples. CDR3s include the opening cysteine and the closing phenylalanine or tryptophan. D genes are given only for firm matches. Not all rows give a size; the values are once, few, many and, for expanded clones, a class.

CDR3aa: CASSFSLTRNTEAFF; CDR3nt: TGTGCCAGCAGTTTTTCGCTCACACGGAACACTGAAGCTTTCTTT; d_gene: .; j_gene: TRBJ1-1; v_gene: TRBV12-3/TRBV12-4; abundance: many
CDR3aa: CASSLGWRDGSNEKLFF; CDR3nt: TGTGCCAGCAGTCTAGGATGGCGGGACGGAAGTAATGAAAAACTGTTTTTT; d_gene: .; j_gene: TRBJ1-4; v_gene: TRBV27; abundance: many
CDR3aa: CSVGSGGLETQYF; CDR3nt: TGCAGCGTTGGCAGCGGGGGCTTAGAGACCCAGTACTTC; d_gene: TRBD2; j_gene: TRBJ2-5; v_gene: TRBV29-1; abundance: few
CDR3aa: CASSATGWSYGYTF; CDR3nt: TGTGCCAGCAGCGCGACAGGTTGGAGCTATGGCTACACCTTC; d_gene: .; j_gene: TRBJ1-2; v_gene: TRBV14; abundance: many
CDR3aa: CASSSGGNTGELFF; CDR3nt: TGTGCCAGCAGCAGCGGGGGGAACACCGGGGAGCTGTTTTTT; d_gene: TRBD2; j_gene: TRBJ2-2; v_gene: TRBV28; abundance: many
CDR3aa: CASSTTGAKNIQYF; CDR3nt: TGTGCCAGCAGCACGACTGGAGCCAAAAACATTCAGTACTTC; d_gene: .; j_gene: TRBJ2-4; v_gene: TRBV5-6; abundance: .
CDR3aa: CASSSRGQGKEETQYF; CDR3nt: TGTGCCAGCAGCTCCCGAGGGCAGGGGAAGGAGGAGACCCAGTACTTC; d_gene: .; j_gene: TRBJ2-5; v_gene: TRBV7-9; abundance: few
CDR3aa: CATRSSADTQYF; CDR3nt: TGTGCCACCAGGAGCAGCGCAGATACGCAGTATTTT; d_gene: .; j_gene: TRBJ2-3; v_gene: TRBV24-1; abundance: .
CDR3aa: CSATPLAGDGNEQFF; CDR3nt: TGCAGTGCTACGCCCCTAGCGGGGGATGGCAATGAGCAGTTCTTC; d_gene: TRBD2; j_gene: TRBJ2-1; v_gene: TRBV20-1; abundance: .
CDR3aa: CAISETSKVQYF; CDR3nt: TGTGCCATCAGTGAGACTAGCAAGGTGCAGTACTTC; d_gene: .; j_gene: TRBJ2-7; v_gene: TRBV10-3; abundance: few
CDR3aa: CASSPPDRSSGNTIYF; CDR3nt: TGTGCCAGCAGTCCACCGGACAGGAGCTCTGGAAACACCATATATTTT; d_gene: TRBD1; j_gene: TRBJ1-3; v_gene: TRBV28; abundance: many
CDR3aa: CASSQEIGGTEAFF; CDR3nt: TGTGCCAGCAGCCAAGAAATAGGGGGCACTGAAGCTTTCTTT; d_gene: .; j_gene: TRBJ1-1; v_gene: TRBV3-1; abundance: .
CDR3aa: CATSRASSPNYGYTF; CDR3nt: TGTGCCACCAGCAGAGCCTCCTCACCAAACTATGGCTACACCTTC; d_gene: .; j_gene: TRBJ1-2; v_gene: TRBV15; abundance: few
CDR3aa: CASSRDRGFLHTEAFF; CDR3nt: TGTGCCAGCAGCCGGGACAGGGGTTTTCTACACACTGAAGCTTTCTTT; d_gene: TRBD1; j_gene: TRBJ1-1; v_gene: TRBV12-3/TRBV12-4; abundance: .
CDR3aa: CASSMQGASQPQHF; CDR3nt: TGTGCCAGTAGTATGCAGGGGGCATCTCAGCCCCAGCATTTT; d_gene: TRBD1; j_gene: TRBJ1-5; v_gene: TRBV19; abundance: many
CDR3aa: CASSPPAGNGYTF; CDR3nt: TGCGCCAGCAGTCCTCCTGCCGGGAATGGCTACACCTTC; d_gene: .; j_gene: TRBJ1-2; v_gene: TRBV23-1; abundance: few
CDR3aa: CASSLGRVTEAFF; CDR3nt: TGTGCCAGCAGCCTGGGCAGGGTCACTGAAGCTTTCTTT; d_gene: .; j_gene: TRBJ1-1; v_gene: TRBV7-2; abundance: many
CDR3aa: CASSLGGDRGLAKNIQYF; CDR3nt: TGTGCCAGCAGCTTAGGGGGGGACAGGGGACTAGCCAAAAACATTCAGTACTTC; d_gene: TRBD1; j_gene: TRBJ2-4; v_gene: TRBV7-8; abundance: many
CDR3aa: CSARKWQGSGTEAFF; CDR3nt: TGCAGTGCTAGAAAATGGCAGGGCAGCGGCACTGAAGCTTTCTTT; d_gene: .; j_gene: TRBJ1-1; v_gene: TRBV20-1; abundance: .
CDR3aa: CASSYAQETQYF; CDR3nt: TGTGCCAGCAGTTACGCCCAAGAGACCCAGTACTTC; d_gene: .; j_gene: TRBJ2-5; v_gene: TRBV6-2/TRBV6-3; abundance: few
CDR3aa: CASSPGTRGRETQYF; CDR3nt: TGCGCCAGCAGCCCCGGGACTCGCGGAAGAGAGACCCAGTACTTC; d_gene: .; j_gene: TRBJ2-5; v_gene: TRBV5-1; abundance: many
CDR3aa: CASSLRWDREYEQYF; CDR3nt: TGTGCCAGCAGCTTAAGGTGGGACAGGGAATACGAGCAGTACTTC; d_gene: TRBD1; j_gene: TRBJ2-7; v_gene: TRBV7-6; abundance: many
CDR3aa: CASRQGGAGELFF; CDR3nt: TGTGCCAGCAGACAGGGCGGGGCCGGGGAGCTGTTTTTT; d_gene: .; j_gene: TRBJ2-2; v_gene: TRBV7-2; abundance: many
CDR3aa: CASSFTGGANTEAFF; CDR3nt: TGTGCCAGCAGTTTCACAGGGGGCGCAAACACTGAAGCTTTCTTT; d_gene: TRBD1; j_gene: TRBJ1-1; v_gene: TRBV28; abundance: .
CDR3aa: CASSPWGVSYNEQFF; CDR3nt: TGTGCCAGCAGCCCGTGGGGGGTCTCCTACAATGAGCAGTTCTTC; d_gene: .; j_gene: TRBJ2-1; v_gene: TRBV28; abundance: many
CDR3aa: CASSIRGNQPQHF; CDR3nt: TGTGCCAGCAGCATCAGGGGAAATCAGCCCCAGCATTTT; d_gene: .; j_gene: TRBJ1-5; v_gene: TRBV7-2; abundance: many
CDR3aa: CASSYSRHGSYNEQFF; CDR3nt: TGTGCCAGCAGTTACTCGCGCCATGGCTCCTACAATGAGCAGTTCTTC; d_gene: .; j_gene: TRBJ2-1; v_gene: TRBV6-2/TRBV6-3; abundance: .
CDR3aa: CASRRAGNEQFF; CDR3nt: TGTGCCAGCAGGCGAGCGGGGAATGAGCAGTTCTTC; d_gene: TRBD2; j_gene: TRBJ2-1; v_gene: TRBV7-2; abundance: many
CDR3aa: CASSPDRTSYGYTF; CDR3nt: TGTGCCAGCAGTCCAGACAGGACCTCCTATGGCTACACCTTC; d_gene: .; j_gene: TRBJ1-2; v_gene: TRBV2; abundance: .
CDR3aa: CSVWGGWGYEQYF; CDR3nt: TGCAGCGTATGGGGGGGTTGGGGATACGAGCAGTACTTC; d_gene: TRBD2; j_gene: TRBJ2-7; v_gene: TRBV29-1; abundance: few
CDR3aa: CASSPAQGGKFETQYF; CDR3nt: TGTGCCAGCAGCCCCGCACAGGGGGGGAAATTTGAGACCCAGTACTTC; d_gene: .; j_gene: TRBJ2-5; v_gene: TRBV7-9; abundance: few
CDR3aa: CASRPQGPRYEQYF; CDR3nt: TGTGCCAGCAGACCGCAGGGGCCCCGTTACGAGCAGTACTTC; d_gene: .; j_gene: TRBJ2-7; v_gene: TRBV6-1; abundance: many
CDR3aa: CASSYGLEAFF; CDR3nt: TGTGCCAGCAGCTACGGCCTAGAAGCTTTCTTT; d_gene: .; j_gene: TRBJ1-1; v_gene: TRBV5-5; abundance: few